This entry concerns a single T cell receptor (beta chain). The sample belongs to a study of blood T cell repertoires in COVID-19. CDR1 is SGHRS, CDR2 YFSETQ, per germline. The CDR3 runs 15 residues. V shed 3 bases, J shed 5 bases, and the junction held 9 bases outside the gene matches. Assay: immunoSEQ multiplex PCR; the TCRdb copy retains only in-frame clones and omits some. The table shows fewer than 70,000 clones, with approximately 80% occurring only once. Sequenced material: peripheral blood. The TCR originated in a man younger than 40 with COVID-19, enrolled during active disease. V and J are TRBV5-1 and TRBJ1-1; 8 positions agree with TRBD1. CDR3 coding DNA: TGCGCCAGCAGCTCCCTTCAGGGGGCAGGTACTGAAGCTTTCTTT. It codes for CASSSLQGAGTEAFF. Filled out from reference TRBV5-1 and TRBJ1-1, the complete variable domain reads KAGVTQTPRYLIKTRGQQVTLSCSPISGHRSVSWYQQTPGQGLQFLFEYFSETQRNKGNFPGRFSGRQFSNSRSEMNVSTLELGDSALYLCASSSLQGAGTEAFFGQGTRLTVV.